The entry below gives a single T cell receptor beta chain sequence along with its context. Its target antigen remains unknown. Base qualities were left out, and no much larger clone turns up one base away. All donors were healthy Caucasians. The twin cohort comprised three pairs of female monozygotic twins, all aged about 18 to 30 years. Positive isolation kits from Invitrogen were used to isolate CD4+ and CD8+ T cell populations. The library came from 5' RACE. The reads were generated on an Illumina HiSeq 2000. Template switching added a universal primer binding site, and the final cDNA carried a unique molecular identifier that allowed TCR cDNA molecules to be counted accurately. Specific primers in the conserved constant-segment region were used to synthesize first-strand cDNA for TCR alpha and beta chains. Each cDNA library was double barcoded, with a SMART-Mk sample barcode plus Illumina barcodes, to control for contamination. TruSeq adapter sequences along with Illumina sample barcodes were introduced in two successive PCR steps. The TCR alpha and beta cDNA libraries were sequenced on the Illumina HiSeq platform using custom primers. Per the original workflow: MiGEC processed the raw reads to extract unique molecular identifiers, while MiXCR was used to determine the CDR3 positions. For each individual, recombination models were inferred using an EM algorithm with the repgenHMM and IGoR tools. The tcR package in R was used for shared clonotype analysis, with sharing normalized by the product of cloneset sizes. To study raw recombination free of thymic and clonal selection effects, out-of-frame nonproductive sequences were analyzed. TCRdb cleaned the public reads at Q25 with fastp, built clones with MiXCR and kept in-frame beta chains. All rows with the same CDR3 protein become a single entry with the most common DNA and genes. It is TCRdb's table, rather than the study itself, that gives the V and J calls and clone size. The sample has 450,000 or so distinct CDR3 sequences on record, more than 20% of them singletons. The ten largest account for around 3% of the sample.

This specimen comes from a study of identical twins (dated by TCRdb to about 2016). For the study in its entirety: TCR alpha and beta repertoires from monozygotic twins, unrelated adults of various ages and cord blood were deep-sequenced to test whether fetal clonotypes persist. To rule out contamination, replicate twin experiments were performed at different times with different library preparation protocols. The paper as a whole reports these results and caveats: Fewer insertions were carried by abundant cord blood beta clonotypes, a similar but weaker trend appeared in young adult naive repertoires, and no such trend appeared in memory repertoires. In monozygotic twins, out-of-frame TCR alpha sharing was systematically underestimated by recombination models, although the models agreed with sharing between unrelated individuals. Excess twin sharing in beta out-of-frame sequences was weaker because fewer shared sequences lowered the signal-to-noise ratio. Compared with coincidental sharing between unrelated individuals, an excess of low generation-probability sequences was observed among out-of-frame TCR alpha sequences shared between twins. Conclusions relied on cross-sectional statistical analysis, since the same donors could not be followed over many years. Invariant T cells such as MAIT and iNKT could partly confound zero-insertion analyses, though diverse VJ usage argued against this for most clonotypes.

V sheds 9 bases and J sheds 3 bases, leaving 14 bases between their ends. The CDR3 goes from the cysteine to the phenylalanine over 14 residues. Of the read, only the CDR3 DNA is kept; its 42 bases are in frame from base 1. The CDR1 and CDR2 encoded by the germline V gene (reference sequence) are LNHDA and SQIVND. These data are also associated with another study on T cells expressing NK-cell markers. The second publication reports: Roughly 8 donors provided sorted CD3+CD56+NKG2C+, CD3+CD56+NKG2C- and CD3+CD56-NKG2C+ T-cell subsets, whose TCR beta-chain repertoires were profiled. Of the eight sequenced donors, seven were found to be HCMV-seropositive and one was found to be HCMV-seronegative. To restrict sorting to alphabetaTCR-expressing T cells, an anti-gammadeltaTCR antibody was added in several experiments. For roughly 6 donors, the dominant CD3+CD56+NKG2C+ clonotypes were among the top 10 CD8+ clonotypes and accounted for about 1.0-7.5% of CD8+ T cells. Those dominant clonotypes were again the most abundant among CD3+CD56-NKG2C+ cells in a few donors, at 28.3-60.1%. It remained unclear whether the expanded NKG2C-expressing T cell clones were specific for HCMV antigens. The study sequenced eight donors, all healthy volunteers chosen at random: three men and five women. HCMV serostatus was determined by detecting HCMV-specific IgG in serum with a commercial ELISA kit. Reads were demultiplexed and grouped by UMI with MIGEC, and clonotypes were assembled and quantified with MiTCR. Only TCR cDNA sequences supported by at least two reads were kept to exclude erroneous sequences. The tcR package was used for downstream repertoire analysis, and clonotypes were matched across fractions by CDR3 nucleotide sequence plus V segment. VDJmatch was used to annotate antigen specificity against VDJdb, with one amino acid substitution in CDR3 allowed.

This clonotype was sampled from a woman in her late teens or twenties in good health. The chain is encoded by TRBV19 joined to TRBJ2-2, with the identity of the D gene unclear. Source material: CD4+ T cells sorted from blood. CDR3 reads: CASQIGRDTGELFF. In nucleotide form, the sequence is TGTGCCAGCCAAATCGGACGGGACACCGGGGAGCTGTTTTTT.